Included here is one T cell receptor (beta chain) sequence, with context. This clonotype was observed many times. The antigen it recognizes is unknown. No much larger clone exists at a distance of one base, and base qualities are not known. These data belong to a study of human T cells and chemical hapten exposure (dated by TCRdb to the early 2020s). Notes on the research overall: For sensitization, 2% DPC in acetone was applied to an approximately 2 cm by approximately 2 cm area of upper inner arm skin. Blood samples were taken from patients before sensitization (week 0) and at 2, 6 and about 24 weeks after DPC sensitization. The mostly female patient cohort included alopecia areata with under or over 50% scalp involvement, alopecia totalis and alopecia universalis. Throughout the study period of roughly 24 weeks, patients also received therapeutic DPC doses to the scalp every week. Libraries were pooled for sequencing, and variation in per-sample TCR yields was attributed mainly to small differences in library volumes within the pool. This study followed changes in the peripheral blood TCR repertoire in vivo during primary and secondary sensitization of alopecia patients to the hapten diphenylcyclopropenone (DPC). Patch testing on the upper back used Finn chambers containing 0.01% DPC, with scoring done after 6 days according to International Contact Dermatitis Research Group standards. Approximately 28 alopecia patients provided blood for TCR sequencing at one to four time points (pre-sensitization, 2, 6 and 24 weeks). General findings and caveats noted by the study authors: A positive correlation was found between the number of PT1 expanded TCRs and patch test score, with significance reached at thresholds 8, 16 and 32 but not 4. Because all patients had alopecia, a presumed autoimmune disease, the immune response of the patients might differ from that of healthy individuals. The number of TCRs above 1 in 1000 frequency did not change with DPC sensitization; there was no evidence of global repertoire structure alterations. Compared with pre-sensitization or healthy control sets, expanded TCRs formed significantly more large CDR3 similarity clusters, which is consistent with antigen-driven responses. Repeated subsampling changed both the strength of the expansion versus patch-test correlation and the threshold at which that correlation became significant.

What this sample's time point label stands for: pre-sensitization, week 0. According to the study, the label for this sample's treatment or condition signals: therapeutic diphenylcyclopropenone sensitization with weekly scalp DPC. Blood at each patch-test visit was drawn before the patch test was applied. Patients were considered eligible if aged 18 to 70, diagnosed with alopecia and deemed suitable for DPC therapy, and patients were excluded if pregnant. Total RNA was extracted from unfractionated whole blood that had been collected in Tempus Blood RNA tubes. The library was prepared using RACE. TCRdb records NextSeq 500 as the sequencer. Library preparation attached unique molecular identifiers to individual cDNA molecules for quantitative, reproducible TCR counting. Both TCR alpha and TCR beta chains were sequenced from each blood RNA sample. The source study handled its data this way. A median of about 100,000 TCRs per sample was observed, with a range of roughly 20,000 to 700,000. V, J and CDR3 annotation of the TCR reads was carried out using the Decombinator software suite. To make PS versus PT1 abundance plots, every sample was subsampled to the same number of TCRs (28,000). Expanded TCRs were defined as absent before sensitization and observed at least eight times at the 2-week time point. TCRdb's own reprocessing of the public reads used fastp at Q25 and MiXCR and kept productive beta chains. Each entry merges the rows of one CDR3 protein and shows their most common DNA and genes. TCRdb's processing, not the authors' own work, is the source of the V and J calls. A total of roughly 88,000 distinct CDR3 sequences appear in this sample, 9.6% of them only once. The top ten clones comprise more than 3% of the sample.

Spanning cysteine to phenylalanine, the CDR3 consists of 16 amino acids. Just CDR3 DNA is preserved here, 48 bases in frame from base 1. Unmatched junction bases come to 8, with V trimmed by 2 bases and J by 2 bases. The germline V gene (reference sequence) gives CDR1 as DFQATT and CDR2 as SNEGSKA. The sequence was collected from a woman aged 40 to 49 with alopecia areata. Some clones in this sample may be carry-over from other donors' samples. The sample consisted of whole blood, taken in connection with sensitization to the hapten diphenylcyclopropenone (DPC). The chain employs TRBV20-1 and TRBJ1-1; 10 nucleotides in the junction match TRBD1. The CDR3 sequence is CSARPGTGVINTEAFF. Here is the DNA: TGCAGTGCTAGACCCGGGACAGGGGTCATTAACACTGAAGCTTTCTTT.